These T cell receptor beta chains were read from a single sample in a study of somatic mutations in cytotoxic T cells in rheumatoid arthritis. Repertoires were generated with immunoSEQ multiplex PCR, while TCRdb's copy carries only in-frame clones and drops some. Counted here are about 1,400 clones, over 75% occurring once; the ten biggest clones make up 14%. Source material: CD8+ T cells sorted from blood. The origin of the receptors is an adult with rheumatoid arthritis. Both conserved end residues are part of each CDR3. D genes are given only for firm matches. Only some rows state a clone size, as once, few, many or a class for expanded clones.

TRBV4-3	TRBD2	once	TRBJ2-1	TGCGCCAGCAGTCCACTAGCGGTATCCTGCAATGAGCAGTTCTTC	CASSPLAVSCNEQFF
TRBV6-5	-	-	TRBJ2-2	TGTGCCAGCAGTGTGGGATACGGGGAGCTGTTTTTT	CASSVGYGELFF
TRBV13	-	-	TRBJ1-4	TGTGCCAGCAGCGCCGGGAGCTTAGATGAAAAACTGTTTTTT	CASSAGSLDEKLFF
TRBV7-9	TRBD1	-	TRBJ1-2	TGTGCCAGCAGCCTGGGACAGGGCGGCTTCTTTGGCTACACCTTC	CASSLGQGGFFGYTF
TRBV30	-	once	TRBJ2-2	TGTGCCTCCTCCAGGGGGGGGGTCACCGGGGAGCTGTTTTTT	CASSRGGVTGELFF
TRBV19	-	once	TRBJ1-5	TGTGCCAGTAGTATAGGGAACAGGCCTAGCAATCAGCCCCAGCATTTT	CASSIGNRPSNQPQHF
TRBV7-6	-	-	TRBJ2-7	TGTGCCAGCAGCCCTCGACCTGGCAAAGAGGAGCAGTACTTC	CASSPRPGKEEQYF
TRBV5-6	-	-	TRBJ1-1	TGTGCCAGCAGCTTGTTGTGGGGGTTTGAAGCTTTCTTT	CASSLLWGFEAFF
TRBV13	TRBD1	once	TRBJ2-5	TGTGCCAGCAGCTCCCGGACAGGTCAAGAGACCCAGTACTTC	CASSSRTGQETQYF
TRBV6-4	TRBD2	-	TRBJ2-3	TGTGCCAGCAGTGACACCGGGCTAGCGGGGCCAGATACGCAGTATTTT	CASSDTGLAGPDTQYF
TRBV27	-	-	TRBJ1-6	TGTGCCAGCAGTTTATCGCGAAATTCACCCCTCCACTTT	CASSLSRNSPLHF
TRBV5-4	-	-	TRBJ1-1	TGTGCCAGCACCGTTCGGGGCTCGACTGAAGCTTTCTTT	CASTVRGSTEAFF
TRBV7-5	-	-	TRBJ2-3	TGTGCCAGAAGCTTAGAAACGGGGTTTAGCACAGATACGCAGTATTTT	CARSLETGFSTDTQYF
TRBV13	-	-	TRBJ1-2	TGTGCCAGCAGCGACATGGTTAGAGAATTCACCTTC	CASSDMVREFTF
TRBV30	TRBD2	-	TRBJ2-5	TGTGCCTGGAGTGTCGGTGTAGCGGGGGGTTTTCGGTACTTC	CAWSVGVAGGFRYF
TRBV4-3	-	-	TRBJ2-2	TGCGCCAGCAGCCAAGAAGGGGGGACGGGCACCGGGGAGCTGTTTTTT	CASSQEGGTGTGELFF
TRBV5-5	TRBD1	-	TRBJ1-5	TGTGCCAGCAGCTGGACAGGGGGAAGCAATCAGCCCCAGCATTTT	CASSWTGGSNQPQHF
TRBV5-4	-	-	TRBJ2-5	TGTGCCAGCAGCCCGGAGATTCAAGAGACCCAGTACTTC	CASSPEIQETQYF
TRBV19	-	once	TRBJ1-1	TGTGCCAGTAGTATAGATCAGGGGATGAACACTGAAGCTTTCTTT	CASSIDQGMNTEAFF
TRBV23-1	TRBD1	-	TRBJ2-7	TGCGCCAGCAGTCAATTGGGACAGGGGGCGAACGAGCAGTACTTC	CASSQLGQGANEQYF
TRBV27	-	-	TRBJ2-5	TGTGCCAGCAGTTTAAATCACCAAGAGACCCAGTACTTC	CASSLNHQETQYF